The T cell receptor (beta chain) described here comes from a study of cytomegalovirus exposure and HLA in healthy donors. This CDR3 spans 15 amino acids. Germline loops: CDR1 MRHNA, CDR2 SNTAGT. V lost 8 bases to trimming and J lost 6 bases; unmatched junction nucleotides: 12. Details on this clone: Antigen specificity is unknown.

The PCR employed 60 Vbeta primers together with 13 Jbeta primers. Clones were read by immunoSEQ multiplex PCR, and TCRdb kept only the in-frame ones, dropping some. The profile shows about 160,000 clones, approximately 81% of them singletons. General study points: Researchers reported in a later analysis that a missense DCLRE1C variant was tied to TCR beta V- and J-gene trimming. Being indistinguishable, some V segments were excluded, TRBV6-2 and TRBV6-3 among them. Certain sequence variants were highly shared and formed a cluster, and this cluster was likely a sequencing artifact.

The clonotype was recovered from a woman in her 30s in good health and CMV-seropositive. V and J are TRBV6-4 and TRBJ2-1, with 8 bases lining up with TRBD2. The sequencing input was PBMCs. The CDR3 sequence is CASAQGSGVPNEQFF. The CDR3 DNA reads TGTGCCAGCGCCCAGGGTAGCGGGGTTCCCAATGAGCAGTTCTTC.